This T cell receptor (beta chain) came from a study of T cell responses to AZD1222 COVID-19 vaccine. Sequencing was performed with immunoSEQ multiplex PCR; in TCRdb, only in-frame clones are kept and a portion is missing. Here the sample spans under 200,000 clones, 90% being singletons. The V gene lost 4 bases and the J gene lost 5 bases, with 15 bases spanning the gap. The CDR3 extends over 14 amino acids. Germline-derived CDR1 and CDR2 are SGHVS and FQNEAQ. Here the sequenced sample was peripheral blood, taken on day 0 of AZD1222 vaccination. This clonotype was sampled from an adult in good health. V usage is TRBV7-8 and J usage is TRBJ2-7, with D perhaps given as TRBD1 or TRBD2 (5 bases each). The CDR3: CASSSTGPWDEQYF. The CDR3 region has the DNA TGTGCCAGCAGCTCGACGGGGCCTTGGGACGAGCAGTACTTC.